Following are 24 T cell receptor beta chains from one sample sequenced in a study of T cells in Graves' hyperthyroidism and ophthalmopathy. RNA transcripts gave rise to amplified TCR beta CDR3 regions. A first-round RT-PCR of the TCR CDR3 used the HTBI primer set. One entry per CDR3 protein, called by TCRdb with MiXCR from the multiplex PCR reads. The sample yields 610,000 or so distinct CDR3 sequences, around 46% seen once. The sequenced material came from peripheral blood or thyroid tissue (not recorded which). The receptors shown here come from a woman aged 18-29 years with Graves' hyperthyroidism.

V and J are TRBV29-1 and TRBJ1-2, with TRBD1 matching over 8 bases. V lost 5 bases to trimming and J lost 6 bases; unmatched junction nucleotides: 8. The CDR3 sequence is 13 residues long. CDR1 is SQVTM and CDR2 is ANQGSEA in the germline V gene. The CDR3 nucleotides are TGCAGCGTTAGGGCAGGGGGCACAGATGGCTACACCTTC. Translated, it gives CSVRAGGTDGYTF.

This clonotype was picked up many times. The chain uses TRBV4-1 and TRBJ1-4, with D possibly being TRBD1 (5 bases). The CDR3 consists of 13 residues. The V and J ends lost 1 base and 8 bases respectively, with 8 bases between them. Per germline, CDR1 MGHRA and CDR2 YSYEKL. The CDR3 loop is CASSQGSGEKLFF. The CDR3, as DNA: TGCGCCAGCAGCCAAGGATCAGGGGAAAAACTGTTTTTT.

Many counts were recorded for this clonotype. CDR3 sequence: CASSLNGQMNTEAFF. CDR3 nucleotides: TGTGCCAGCAGCTTAAATGGACAGATGAACACTGAAGCTTTCTTT. The chain is built from TRBV7-3 and TRBJ1-1; tentatively, D is TRBD1 (6 bases). V was cut by 1 base and J by 0 bases, with 9 bases left in between. The CDR3 has 15 residues. Germline V gene data show CDR1 as SGHTA and CDR2 as FQGTGA. Complete variable domain (other parts from reference TRBV7-3 and TRBJ1-1): GAGVSQTPSNKVTEKGKYVELRCDPISGHTALYWYRQSLGQGPEFLIYFQGTGAADDSGLPNDRFFAVRPEGSVSTLKIQRTERGDSAVYLCASSLNGQMNTEAFFGQGTRLTVV.

This chain links TRBV6-5 with TRBJ1-2; D possibly corresponds to TRBD1 (6 bases). CDR1 is MNHEY, CDR2 SVGAGI, per germline. The CDR3 length is 17 residues. V was clipped by 0 bases and J by 0 bases, with 14 bases between them. CDR3 DNA: TGTGCCAGCAGTTACTCGAGAAGGCGGACAGCTAACTATGGCTACACCTTC. Its protein product is CASSYSRRRTANYGYTF.

This clonotype was recorded at least ten times. The chain joins TRBV19 to TRBJ1-1, with D possibly being TRBD1 (6 bases). V was cut by 6 bases and J by 1 base, with 12 bases left in between. The germline gives CDR1 LNHDA, CDR2 SQIVND (reference sequence). The CDR3 covers 14 residues. The CDR3 sequence: CASSRQVRNTEAFF. The DNA of the CDR3 is TGTGCCAGTAGCCGACAGGTGAGGAACACTGAAGCTTTCTTT.

The CDR3, as DNA: TGCGCCAGCAGCCCCTCCCCCCTAGCGGGAGGGCCTGGCGAGCAGTACTTC. Translation: CASSPSPLAGGPGEQYF. The chain uses TRBV4-1 and TRBJ2-7; 12 bases are a match to TRBD2. Germline lookup yields CDR1 MGHRA and CDR2 YSYEKL. The CDR3 totals 17 residues. With 4 bases clipped from V and 6 bases from J, the junction kept 13 bases outside the gene matches.

The rearrangement uses TRBV10-3 and TRBJ1-1; tentatively, D is TRBD1 (5 bases). Trimming cost V 4 bases and J 3 bases, with 15 bases left between them. CDR3 length: 15 amino acids. Germline CDR1 reads ENHRY; CDR2 reads SYGVKD. The CDR3 loop is CAISGSGMWDTEAFF. The CDR3 DNA sequence: TGTGCCATCAGTGGCTCAGGGATGTGGGACACTGAAGCTTTCTTT.

The V and J genes are TRBV29-1 and TRBJ1-4, with 10 bases aligning to TRBD1. The ends lost 8 bases at V and 3 bases at J; junction bases unmatched: 6. Germline CDR1 is SQVTM and CDR2 is ANQGSEA. The CDR3 loop spans 14 amino acids. CDR3 in amino acids: CSFTGTGANEKLFF. The CDR3 region has the DNA TGCAGCTTCACCGGGACAGGGGCTAATGAAAAACTGTTTTTT. Supplemented by reference TRBV29-1 and TRBJ1-4, the full variable domain reads SAVISQKPSRDICQRGTSLTIQCQVDSQVTMMFWYRQQPGQSLTLIATANQGSEATYESGFVIDKFPISRPNLTFSTLTVSNMSPEDSSIYLCSFTGTGANEKLFFGSGTQLSVL.

The chain combines TRBV10-3 with TRBJ1-3, with D possibly TRBD1 on 5 matching bases. The length of the CDR3 is 15 residues. The V end was cut by 7 bases, the J end by 3 bases, with 16 bases between. CDR1 and CDR2 from the germline V gene are ENHRY and SYGVKD. The chain's CDR3 is CAIKTTERIGNTIYF. CDR3 in DNA: TGTGCCATCAAAACGACAGAAAGGATTGGAAACACCATATATTTT.

In this sample, this clonotype turned up many times. The rearrangement uses TRBV3-1 and TRBJ1-6; D is uncertain. Germline V lookup: CDR1 LGHDT, CDR2 YNNKEL (reference sequence). V lost 4 bases and J lost 7, with 17 bases in between. The CDR3 totals 16 residues. The CDR3 here is CASSPLLSHRNSPLHF. CDR3 DNA sequence: TGTGCCAGCAGCCCACTTTTAAGCCACCGGAATTCACCCCTCCACTTT.

This clonotype was seen a handful of times. The chain combines TRBV27 with TRBJ1-6, with D uncertain. V was cut by 2 bases and J by 9 bases, with 8 bases left in between. The V gene's germline CDR1 is MNHEY and CDR2 SMNVEV (reference sequence). The CDR3 has 13 residues. CDR3 DNA sequence: TGTGCCAGCAGTTTAGGCGGTAGTTCACCCCTCCACTTT. It encodes CASSLGGSSPLHF.

In its sample, this clonotype was seen many times. V and J are TRBV2 and TRBJ2-7; D might be TRBD2 (5 bases). The CDR3 has 12 residues. Germline loops: CDR1 SNHLY, CDR2 FYNNEI. V shed 8 bases and J shed 3 bases, with 11 bases lying between them. The CDR3 bases are TGTGCCAGCCAACGGACTGACTACGAGCAGTACTTC. Protein sequence: CASQRTDYEQYF.

In its sample, this clonotype was seen many times. V and J are TRBV6-6 and TRBJ1-5; 7 bases fit TRBD1. This CDR3 is 15 amino acids long. Germline CDR1 MNHNY, CDR2 SVGAGI (reference sequence). Trimming removed 8 bases from V and 2 bases from J; junction bases left unmatched: 9. Written as DNA, the CDR3 is TGTGCCAGCGGAAGACAGGGAAGGGGCAATCAGCCCCAGCATTTT. Residues: CASGRQGRGNQPQHF.

This clonotype occurred many times. The V call is TRBV4-1, the J call TRBJ1-4, with TRBD1 matching over 8 bases. Germline loops: CDR1 MGHRA, CDR2 YSYEKL. J gave up 6 bases and V 4 bases, and 4 bases lay outside the gene matches. This CDR3 has 14 residues. CDR3 protein: CASSLTGVYEKLFF. As DNA, the CDR3 is TGCGCCAGCAGCCTGACAGGGGTTTATGAAAAACTGTTTTTT.

This clonotype was seen ten or more times. This chain links TRBV6-5 with TRBJ2-5; D not certain. CDR1 is MNHEY and CDR2 is SVGAGI in the germline V gene. This CDR3 spans 13 amino acids. V was cut by 5 bases and J by 4 bases, with 11 bases left in between. The DNA for the CDR3 is TGTGCCAGCAGTGCAGCGATAGGAGAGACCCAGTACTTC. This codes for CASSAAIGETQYF.

At least ten counts were recorded for this clonotype. This rearrangement joins TRBV20-1 to TRBJ1-1, with D possibly being TRBD1 (5 bases). Trimming shortened V by 2 bases and J by 1 base, and 14 bases separated the two germline ends. Per germline, CDR1 DFQATT and CDR2 SNEGSKA (reference sequence). The CDR3 is 15 residues long. The CDR3 region has the DNA TGCAGTGCTAGATCTTTCGGGGGTGAGAACACTGAAGCTTTCTTT. It codes for CSARSFGGENTEAFF.

This clonotype has more than one count but fewer than ten. This sequence joins TRBV29-1 and TRBJ1-1; TRBD1 matches at 8 bases. This CDR3 has 14 amino acids. Trimming at V came to 7 bases and at J to 1 base, leaving 8 bases not matched to a gene. Germline V gene data show CDR1 as SQVTM and CDR2 as ANQGSEA. CDR3 protein: CSAYDRGQNTEAFF. CDR3 coding DNA: TGCAGCGCCTATGACAGGGGACAGAACACTGAAGCTTTCTTT.

This clonotype has at least ten counts. J is TRBJ1-5 and V is TRBV18; TRBD1 aligns across 7 bases. From germline, CDR1 is KGHSH and CDR2 LQKENI. V was clipped by 6 bases and J by 5 bases; unmatched bases: 7. The CDR3 extends over 14 amino acids. The CDR3 here is CASSQRQGDQPQHF. CDR3 DNA: TGTGCCAGCTCTCAAAGACAGGGAGATCAGCCCCAGCATTTT. The variable domain in full, with the rest retrieved from reference TRBV18 and TRBJ1-5, is NAGVMQNPRHLVRRRGQEARLRCSPMKGHSHVYWYRQLPEEGLKFMVYLQKENIIDESGMPKERFSAEFPKEGPSILRIQQVVRGDSAAYFCASSQRQGDQPQHFGDGTRLSIL.

In this sample, this clonotype turned up many times. The chain has TRBV20-1 and TRBJ2-7; D ambiguous. Trimming left V 3 bases short and J 3 bases short, with 18 bases between. Looked up from germline, CDR1 is DFQATT and CDR2 is SNEGSKA (reference sequence). The CDR3 extends over 15 amino acids. The CDR3 here is CSASIFGAVGYEQYF. The CDR3 DNA is TGCAGTGCTAGTATCTTCGGAGCTGTAGGCTACGAGCAGTACTTC.

CDR3 coding DNA: TGTGCCAGCAGCTGGCTATCCATGGGCCAAGCTTTCTTT. It specifies CASSWLSMGQAFF. This sequence joins TRBV7-2 and TRBJ1-1, with D uncertain. Germline CDR1 and CDR2: SGHTA and FQGNSA. Trimming took off 4 bases at V and 9 bases at J, with 15 bases between the two ends. CDR3 length equals 13 residues.

This clonotype was observed many times. The chain carries TRBV5-1 and TRBJ2-7, with D perhaps matching TRBD2 (6 bases). V gave up 1 base and J gave up 3 bases, with 11 bases separating them. There are 14 residues in the CDR3. The germline V gene encodes CDR1 SGHRS and CDR2 YFSETQ. This CDR3 reads CASSLTGANYEQYF. In DNA form, the CDR3 reads TGCGCCAGCAGCTTGACGGGAGCAAACTACGAGCAGTACTTC.

This chain connects TRBV24-1 to TRBJ1-5; 9 bases map to TRBD1. With V trimmed by 8 bases and J by 5 bases, 9 bases remained unmatched. The CDR3 sequence is 15 residues long. Per the germline V gene, CDR1 is KGHDR and CDR2 is SFDVKD. The CDR3 nucleotides read TGTGCCACCATGGGACAGGGTCAGGGGTATCAGCCCCAGCATTTT. Translation: CATMGQGQGYQPQHF.

V and J are TRBV15 and TRBJ2-5, with D possibly TRBD2 on 6 matching bases. In germline, CDR1 is LNHNV, CDR2 YYDKDF (reference sequence). With 2 bases removed from V and 5 bases from J, the gap between germline ends came to 12 bases. The length of the CDR3 is 14 residues. Written as DNA, the CDR3 is TGTGCCACCAGCAGACCCGGGAGTGACGAGACCCAGTACTTC. Translation gives CATSRPGSDETQYF.

The CDR3 DNA reads as TGTGCCTGGAGTGCGACAGGGGACCACGAGCAGTACTTC. It codes for CAWSATGDHEQYF. The chain links TRBV30 to TRBJ2-7, with 8 bases identical to TRBD1. Looked up from germline, CDR1 is GTSNPN and CDR2 is SVGIG (reference sequence). V shed 1 base, J shed 5 bases, and the junction held 4 bases outside the gene matches. The CDR3 is made up of 13 amino acids. Based on the CDR3 plus reference TRBV30 and TRBJ2-7, the full variable domain is SQTIHQWPATLVQPVGSPLSLECTVEGTSNPNLYWYRQAAGRGLQLLFYSVGIGQISSEVPQNLSASRPQDRQFILSSKKLLLSDSGFYLCAWSATGDHEQYFGPGTRLTVT.